Following are 24 T cell receptor beta chains from one sample sequenced in a study of blood T cell repertoires in COVID-19. Generated by immunoSEQ multiplex PCR, the TCRdb table keeps only in-frame clones and is missing some. The table shows 140,000 to 150,000 clones, with roughly 82% occurring only once. The sequenced material came from peripheral blood. The receptors shown here come from a man aged 60-69 years with active or convalescent COVID-19.

This chain's CDR3 is CASSYEQAGETQYF. CDR3 nucleotide sequence: TGTGCCAGCAGTTACGAACAGGCTGGAGAGACCCAGTACTTC. The chain couples TRBV6-5 to TRBJ2-5; tentative D call: TRBD1 (5 bases). The CDR3 loop spans 14 amino acids. Looked up from germline, CDR1 is MNHEY and CDR2 is SVGAGI. Trimming removed 2 bases from V and 4 bases from J, with 11 bases in between.

The chain combines TRBV9 with TRBJ1-1; D perhaps matches TRBD1 (6 bases). The V gene lost 3 bases and the J gene lost 1 base, with 16 bases spanning the gap. The CDR3 spans 16 residues. Germline-derived CDR1 and CDR2 are SGDLS and YYNGEE. The CDR3 nucleotides are TGTGCCAGCAGCGCAGGGGCAGAGTTCCCGAACACTGAAGCTTTCTTT. Its protein product is CASSAGAEFPNTEAFF.

The rearrangement uses TRBV2 and TRBJ2-7; D gene ambiguous. This CDR3 region has 14 residues. CDR1 and CDR2 from the germline V gene are SNHLY and FYNNEI. The V end lost 5 bases, the J end lost 2 bases, and 13 bases lay between the germline ends. CDR3 protein: CASSYDKTPYEQYV. The CDR3 bases are TGTGCCAGCAGTTATGACAAGACCCCCTACGAGCAGTACGTC.

CDR3 residues: CASSHRAGGGYTF. DNA of the CDR3: TGCGCCAGCAGCCACAGAGCCGGGGGTGGCTACACCTTC. This rearrangement joins TRBV4-3 to TRBJ1-2; possibly TRBD1 for D (5 bases). V lost 3 bases and J 7 bases, leaving 12 bases between the germline ends. CDR1 and CDR2 from the germline V gene are LGHNA and YSLEER. This CDR3 has 13 amino acids.

The V call is TRBV12-3 or TRBV12-4, the J call TRBJ2-1; the D gene is possibly TRBD2 (6 bases). The CDR3 runs to 13 residues. The germline V and J ends were trimmed by 5 bases and 9 bases, with 14 bases remaining between them. This CDR3 reads CASSPGRFTEQFF. The CDR3 nucleotides are TGTGCCAGCAGTCCCGGGAGATTTACTGAGCAGTTCTTC.

The chain carries TRBV12-5 and TRBJ2-4; TRBD1 agrees at 10 bases. After removal of 0 bases from V and 1 base from J, the junction contained 3 bases not matched to a gene. The V gene's germline CDR1 is LGHNT and CDR2 FRNRAP. The CDR3 is 17 amino acids. CDR3: CASGLVVGQGAKNIQYF. CDR3 DNA sequence: TGTGCTAGTGGTTTGGTTGTGGGACAGGGGGCCAAAAACATTCAGTACTTC.

The V call is TRBV18, the J call TRBJ2-1; D call uncertain. The CDR3 sequence is 14 residues long. Germline CDR1 is KGHSH and CDR2 is LQKENI. The ends were cut back, 3 bases at V and 0 bases at J, with 6 bases in the middle. CDR3 DNA sequence: TGTGCCAGCTCACCGGCCAGCTCCTACAATGAGCAGTTCTTC. Residues: CASSPASSYNEQFF.

This clone was seen repeatedly, ten times or more. The chain carries TRBV7-2 and TRBJ1-5; D may be TRBD1 (5 bases). The germline V and J ends were trimmed by 5 bases and 0 bases, with 11 bases remaining between them. Per germline, CDR1 SGHTA and CDR2 FQGNSA. This CDR3 has 15 amino acids. The CDR3 sequence is CASSPTGYSNQPQHF. The CDR3 nucleotides read TGTGCCAGCAGCCCTACAGGTTATAGCAATCAGCCCCAGCATTTT.

This chain joins TRBV7-2 and TRBJ1-2; maybe TRBD1 (6 bases). The ends were cut back, 1 base at V and 0 bases at J, with 15 bases in the middle. CDR3 length: 17 residues. Germline lookup yields CDR1 SGHTA and CDR2 FQGNSA. The CDR3 spells CASSLGFRDNTNYGYTF. The CDR3, as DNA: TGTGCCAGCAGCTTAGGGTTCCGGGACAACACTAACTATGGCTACACCTTC.

The CDR3 sequence: CASSFRGFGNQPQHF. CDR3 DNA sequence: TGTGCCAGCAGCTTCAGGGGGTTTGGCAATCAGCCCCAGCATTTT. V usage is TRBV5-5 and J usage is TRBJ1-5, with 7 bases fitting TRBD1. J was trimmed by 2 bases and V by 2 bases; bases with no gene match: 4. Germline V gene sequence: CDR1 SGHKS, CDR2 YYEKEE (reference sequence). This CDR3 has 15 residues.

The chain joins TRBV4-1 to TRBJ1-2; 7 bases align to TRBD1. Germline CDR1 reads MGHRA; CDR2 reads YSYEKL. The CDR3 has 15 residues. V was pared by 1 base and J by 7 bases, with 9 bases of the junction left unmatched. DNA for the CDR3: TGCGCCAGCAGCCAAGGAGTCCGGGACAGCGGTGGCTACACCTTC. Its protein is CASSQGVRDSGGYTF.

The rearrangement joins TRBV7-9 to TRBJ2-2; D perhaps matches TRBD2 (7 bases). CDR1 SEHNR and CDR2 FQNEAQ come from the germline V gene (reference sequence). CDR3 length: 16 residues. The V and J ends lost 1 base and 5 bases respectively, with 14 bases between them. The CDR3 is CASSLVPGGPTGELFF. Here the CDR3 DNA reads TGTGCCAGCAGCTTAGTTCCCGGGGGGCCTACCGGGGAGCTGTTTTTT.

This chain connects TRBV28 to TRBJ2-2, with D possibly matching TRBD1 (6 bases). There are 14 residues in the CDR3. V shed 2 bases and J shed 4 bases, with 8 bases lying between them. CDR1 and CDR2 from the germline V gene are MDHEN and SYDVKM. Here the CDR3 DNA reads TGTGCCAGCAGTTTAGGGGGCGGCACCGGGGAGCTGTTTTTT. This encodes CASSLGGGTGELFF.

The CDR3 loop is CASSIVGTSGGDYYNEQFF. Here the CDR3 DNA reads TGCGCCAGCAGCATCGTAGGGACTAGCGGGGGGGATTACTACAATGAGCAGTTCTTC. The rearrangement joins TRBV5-1 to TRBJ2-1, with 16 bases fitting TRBD2. Germline V gene sequence: CDR1 SGHRS, CDR2 YFSETQ. With 4 bases clipped from V and 3 bases from J, the junction kept 10 bases outside the gene matches. The CDR3 runs to 19 residues.

The V gene is TRBV11-3, the J gene TRBJ2-2, with TRBD1 matching over 7 bases. The germline V gene has CDR1 SGHNT and CDR2 YENEEA. The CDR3 has 17 residues. Losses at the gene ends were 5 bases for V and 0 bases for J; bases not matched to a gene: 9. CDR3 sequence (DNA): TGTGCCAGCAGCCCGAGACAGGGCCACTCGAACACCGGGGAGCTGTTTTTT. Residues: CASSPRQGHSNTGELFF. The whole variable domain, filled in from reference TRBV11-3 and TRBJ2-2, reads EAGVVQSPRYKIIEKKQPVAFWCNPISGHNTLYWYLQNLGQGPELLIRYENEEAVDDSQLPKDRFSAERLKGVDSTLKIQPAELGDSAVYLCASSPRQGHSNTGELFFGEGSRLTVL.

The chain employs TRBV19 and TRBJ2-5; TRBD2 aligns across 9 bases. CDR3 length: 20 amino acids. V gave up 5 bases and J gave up 2 bases; unmatched junction bases: 21. Germline V CDR1 and CDR2: LNHDA, SQIVND (reference sequence). CDR3 in amino acids: CASSPLRGGYKRGDQETQYF. The CDR3 DNA reads TGTGCCAGTAGTCCCTTGCGCGGGGGTTACAAGCGGGGGGATCAAGAGACCCAGTACTTC.

The chain recombines TRBV11-3 with TRBJ1-2; tentatively, D is TRBD1 (5 bases). Germline CDR1 is SGHNT and CDR2 is YENEEA. V was pared by 8 bases and J by 6 bases, with 19 bases between. This CDR3 is built from 14 residues. In nucleotides, the CDR3 is TGTGCCAGCTCAACCAGAGCAGGGTTCGATGGCTACACCTTC. Protein: CASSTRAGFDGYTF.

About this clone itself: Other nucleotide sequences from this sample produce the same CDR3. The CDR3 DNA sequence: TGTGCCTGGAGCGTACAGGGAAATCAGCCCCAGCATTTT. This encodes CAWSVQGNQPQHF. V is TRBV30 and J is TRBJ1-5; perhaps TRBD1 as D (6 bases). The CDR3 consists of 13 residues. In germline, CDR1 is GTSNPN, CDR2 SVGIG (reference sequence). V was cut by 3 bases and J by 4 bases, with 10 bases left in between. The variable domain in full, with the rest retrieved from reference TRBV30 and TRBJ1-5, is SQTIHQWPATLVQPVGSPLSLECTVEGTSNPNLYWYRQAAGRGLQLLFYSVGIGQISSEVPQNLSASRPQDRQFILSSKKLLLSDSGFYLCAWSVQGNQPQHFGDGTRLSIL.

This clone showed up just a few times. The V gene is TRBV18, the J gene TRBJ2-2, with 7 bases that match TRBD1. Losses at the gene ends were 8 bases for V and 6 bases for J; bases not matched to a gene: 6. This CDR3 has 13 amino acids. CDR1 KGHSH and CDR2 LQKENI come from the germline V gene. CDR3 sequence reads: CASTGTASGELFF. CDR3 nucleotides: TGTGCCAGCACGGGGACAGCATCCGGGGAGCTGTTTTTT.

The rearrangement uses TRBV27 and TRBJ1-2; TRBD1 matches 7 bases. V shed 8 bases, J shed 3 bases, and the junction held 12 bases outside the gene matches. The length of the CDR3 is 15 residues. Looked up from germline, CDR1 is MNHEY and CDR2 is SMNVEV (reference sequence). The CDR3 DNA is TGTGCCAGCCAGGCGACAGGGATCTGGGACTATGGCTACACCTTC. Translating it yields CASQATGIWDYGYTF.

This clone was seen ten or more times. The chain employs TRBV4-3 and TRBJ2-7; 7 positions match TRBD2. The CDR3 consists of 14 residues. V dropped 4 bases and J dropped 5; count of bases not matched to a gene: 8. Germline lookup yields CDR1 LGHNA and CDR2 YSLEER. Here the CDR3 DNA reads TGCGCCAGCAGCCTGGATGGGGGGGTTGACGAGCAGTACTTC. Protein: CASSLDGGVDEQYF.

The chain joins TRBV30 to TRBJ1-6; tentative D call: TRBD1 (6 bases). Trimming cost V 5 bases and J 7 bases, with 12 bases left between them. Germline loops: CDR1 GTSNPN, CDR2 SVGIG (reference sequence). CDR3 size: 13 residues. CDR3 protein: CAWGQQGNSPLHF. DNA of the CDR3: TGTGCCTGGGGTCAACAGGGAAATTCACCCCTCCACTTT.

For the CDR3, the DNA is TGTGCCAGCAGCCCTACCAGACCCGGAGGGCTCCCAGCCGGCTACACCTTC. Amino acids: CASSPTRPGGLPAGYTF. V usage is TRBV14 and J usage is TRBJ1-2; D gene uncertain. In germline, CDR1 is SGHDN, CDR2 FVKESK. There are 17 residues in the CDR3. V was trimmed by 4 bases and J by 8 bases, leaving 26 bases between them.

Here the CDR3 reads CASSFDTGNQPQHF. For the CDR3, the DNA is TGTGCCAGCAGCTTTGACACAGGTAACCAGCCCCAGCATTTT. The chain is built from TRBV7-2 and TRBJ1-5; TRBD1 might be the D (5 bases). The germline gives CDR1 SGHTA, CDR2 FQGNSA. V gave up 3 bases and J gave up 7 bases, with 13 bases separating them. This CDR3 is built from 14 residues.